This T cell receptor beta chain originates from a study of beta chain features in type 1 diabetes. Whole-study findings and limits: Type 1 diabetes patients had moderately but significantly shorter TCRB CDR3s in all four CD4+ subsets. Researchers reported that naive, central memory and Treg TCRB repertoires appeared more similar in patients than in healthy donors.

CDR3 length: 14 amino acids. CDR1 and CDR2 from the germline V gene are MDHEN and SYDVKM. V lost 8 bases and J lost 9; bases outside the gene matches: 7. As regards this clone: Its antigen remains unidentified.

Expressed TCRB transcripts were sequenced, since all the RNA that had been isolated was reverse transcribed. Generated by immunoSEQ multiplex PCR, the TCRdb table keeps only in-frame clones and is missing some. The sample comprises 300,000 to 400,000 clones, 7% to 10% of which are singletons, and 1% rests with the top ten. The sequenced sample was central memory CD4+ T cells from blood. The chain joins TRBV28 to TRBJ1-6; 10 nucleotides agree with TRBD1. The source of this sequence is a man aged 25-40 years with type 1 diabetes. The CDR3 nucleotides read TGTGCCAGCTGGGCAGGGGACAGGGGTTCACCCCTCCACTTT. As protein: CASWAGDRGSPLHF.